This T cell receptor (beta chain) was captured by sequencing in a study of regulatory T cells in long-lasting Graves disease. Study conclusions and caveats: Samples came from peripheral blood alone, without thyroid tissue. For persistent Graves' patients, TCR diversity was lower than for newly diagnosed ones. Persistent disease preferred TRBV28, TRBJ1-2 and TRBJ2-5.

TCR beta libraries were built with iRepertoire HTBI primers and Arm-PCR of CDR3 regions. TCRdb redid the calling of the multiplex PCR reads with MiXCR, one entry per CDR3 protein. The sample includes 300,000 to 400,000 distinct CDR3 sequences, roughly 15% of them seen just once. This sample's time point: newly diagnosed GD, antithyroid drugs for less than 3 months. RNA extracted from PBMCs served as the sequencing template. Patients came through an endocrinology department, and that department was in Xi'an, China. Many counts were recorded for this clonotype. Its antigen is currently unknown. The germline V gene has CDR1 SGHTA and CDR2 FQGTGA. V lost 5 bases and J lost 6; bases outside the gene matches: 6. The CDR3 runs 14 residues.

The clonotype originates from a female donor with Graves disease. The V call is TRBV7-3, the J call TRBJ2-1; 8 bases agree with TRBD2. The material sequenced was peripheral blood mononuclear cells (PBMCs), taken at new diagnosis, from a patient treated with antithyroid drugs. CDR3 in amino acids: CASSPRGGPNEQFF. The DNA of the CDR3 is TGTGCCAGCAGCCCCCGGGGGGGCCCCAATGAGCAGTTCTTC.